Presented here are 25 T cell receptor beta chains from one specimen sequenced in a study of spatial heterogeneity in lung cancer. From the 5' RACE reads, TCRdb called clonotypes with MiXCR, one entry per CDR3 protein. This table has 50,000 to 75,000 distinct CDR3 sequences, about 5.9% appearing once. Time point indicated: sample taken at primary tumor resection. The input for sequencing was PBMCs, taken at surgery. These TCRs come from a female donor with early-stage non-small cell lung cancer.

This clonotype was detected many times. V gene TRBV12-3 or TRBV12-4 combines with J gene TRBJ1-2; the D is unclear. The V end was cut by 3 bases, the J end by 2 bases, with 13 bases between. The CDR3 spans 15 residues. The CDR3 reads CASSLRLGGNYGYTF. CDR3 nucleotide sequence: TGTGCCAGCAGTTTGCGCCTGGGCGGCAACTATGGCTACACCTTC.

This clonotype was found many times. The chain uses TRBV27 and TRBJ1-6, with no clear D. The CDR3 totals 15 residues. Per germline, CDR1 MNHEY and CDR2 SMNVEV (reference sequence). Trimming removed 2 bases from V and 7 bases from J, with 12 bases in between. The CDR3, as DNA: TGTGCCAGCAGTTTAGGAGGTCAGGCGAATTCACCCCTCCACTTT. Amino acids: CASSLGGQANSPLHF.

As DNA, the CDR3 is TGTGCCAGCAGCTTAGCGGGGAATGCCTATGGCTACACCTTC. Protein: CASSLAGNAYGYTF. The chain carries TRBV7-2 and TRBJ1-2; no reliable D call. Trimming left V 0 bases short and J 4 bases short, with 9 bases between. Germline-derived CDR1 and CDR2 are SGHTA and FQGNSA. The CDR3 length is 14 residues.

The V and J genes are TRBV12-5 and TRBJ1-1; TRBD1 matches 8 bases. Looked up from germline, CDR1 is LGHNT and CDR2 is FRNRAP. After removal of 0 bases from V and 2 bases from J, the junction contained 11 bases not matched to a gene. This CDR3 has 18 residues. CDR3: CASGLVLFPGGPNTEAFF. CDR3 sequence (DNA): TGTGCTAGTGGTTTGGTACTTTTCCCAGGGGGCCCTAACACTGAAGCTTTCTTT.

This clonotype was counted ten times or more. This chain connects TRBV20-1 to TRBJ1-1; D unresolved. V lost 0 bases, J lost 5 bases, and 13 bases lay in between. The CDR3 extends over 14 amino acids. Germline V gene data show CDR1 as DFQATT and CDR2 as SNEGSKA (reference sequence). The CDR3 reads CSARDWAVGTEAFF. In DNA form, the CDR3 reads TGCAGTGCTAGAGATTGGGCAGTTGGGACTGAAGCTTTCTTT.

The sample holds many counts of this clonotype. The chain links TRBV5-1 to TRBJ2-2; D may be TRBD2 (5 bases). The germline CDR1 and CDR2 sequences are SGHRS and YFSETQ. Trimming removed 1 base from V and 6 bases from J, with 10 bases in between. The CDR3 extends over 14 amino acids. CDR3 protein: CASSLRLEAGELFF. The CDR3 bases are TGCGCCAGCAGCTTGCGACTGGAGGCCGGGGAGCTGTTTTTT.

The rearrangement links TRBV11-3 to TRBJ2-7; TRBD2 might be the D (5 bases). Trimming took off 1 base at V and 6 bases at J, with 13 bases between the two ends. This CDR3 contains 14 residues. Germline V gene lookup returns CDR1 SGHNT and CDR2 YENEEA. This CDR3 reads CASSLVRSSSEQYF. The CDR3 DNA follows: TGTGCCAGCAGCTTAGTACGGTCTAGCTCCGAGCAGTACTTC.

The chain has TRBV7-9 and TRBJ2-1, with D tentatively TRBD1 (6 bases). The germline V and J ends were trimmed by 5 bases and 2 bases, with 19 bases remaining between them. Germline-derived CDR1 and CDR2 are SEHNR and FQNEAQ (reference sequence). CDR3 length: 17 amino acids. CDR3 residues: CASSPRGNRVTYNEQFF. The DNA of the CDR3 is TGTGCCAGCAGCCCCCGGGGTAACAGGGTTACCTACAATGAGCAGTTCTTC.

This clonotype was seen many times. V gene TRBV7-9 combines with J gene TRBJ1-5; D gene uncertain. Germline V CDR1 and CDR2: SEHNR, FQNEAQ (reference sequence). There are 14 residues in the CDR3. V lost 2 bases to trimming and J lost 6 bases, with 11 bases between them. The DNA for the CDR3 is TGTGCCAGCAGCTTACTCGGTCCGGGTCAGCCCCAGCATTTT. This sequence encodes CASSLLGPGQPQHF.

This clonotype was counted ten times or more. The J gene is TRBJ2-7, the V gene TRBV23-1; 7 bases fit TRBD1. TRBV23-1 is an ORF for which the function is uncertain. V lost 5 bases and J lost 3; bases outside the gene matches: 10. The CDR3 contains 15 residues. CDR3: CASSDQTGRNYEQYF. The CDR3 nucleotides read TGCGCCAGCAGTGACCAGACAGGGCGAAACTACGAGCAGTACTTC.

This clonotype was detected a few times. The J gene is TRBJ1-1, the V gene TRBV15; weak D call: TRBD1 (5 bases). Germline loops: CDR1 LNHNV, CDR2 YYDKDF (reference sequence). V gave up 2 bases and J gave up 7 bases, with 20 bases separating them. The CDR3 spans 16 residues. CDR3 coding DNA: TGTGCCACCAGCAGAAGGGACCTCCGAACGGGTGGTGAAGCTTTCTTT. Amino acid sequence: CATSRRDLRTGGEAFF.

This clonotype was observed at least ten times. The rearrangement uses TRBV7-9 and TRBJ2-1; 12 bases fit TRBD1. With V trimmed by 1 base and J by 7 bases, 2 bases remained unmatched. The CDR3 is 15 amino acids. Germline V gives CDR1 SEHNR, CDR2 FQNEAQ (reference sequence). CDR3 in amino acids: CASSLEGQGANEQFF. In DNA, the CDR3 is TGTGCCAGCAGCTTAGAGGGACAGGGGGCAAATGAGCAGTTCTTC.

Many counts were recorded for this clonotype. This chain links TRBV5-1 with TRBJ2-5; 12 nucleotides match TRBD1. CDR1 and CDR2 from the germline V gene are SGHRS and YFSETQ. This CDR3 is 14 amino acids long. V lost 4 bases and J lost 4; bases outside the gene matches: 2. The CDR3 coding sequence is TGCGCCAGCAGCCGGGACAGGGGGCGAGAGACCCAGTACTTC. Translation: CASSRDRGRETQYF.

The CDR3 DNA is TGTGCCAGCAGCTCAGTCTACGAGCAGTACGTC. It yields the protein CASSSVYEQYV. This chain links TRBV7-9 with TRBJ2-7; D not certain. Trimming stripped 4 bases from V and 3 bases from J, with 4 bases between. There are 11 residues in the CDR3. Germline-derived CDR1 and CDR2 are SEHNR and FQNEAQ (reference sequence).

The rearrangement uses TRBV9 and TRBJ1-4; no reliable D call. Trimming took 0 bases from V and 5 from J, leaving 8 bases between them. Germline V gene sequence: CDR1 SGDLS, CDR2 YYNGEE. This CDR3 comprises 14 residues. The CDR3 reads CASSVGTVNEKLFF. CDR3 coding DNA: TGTGCCAGCAGCGTAGGGACGGTCAATGAAAAACTGTTTTTT.

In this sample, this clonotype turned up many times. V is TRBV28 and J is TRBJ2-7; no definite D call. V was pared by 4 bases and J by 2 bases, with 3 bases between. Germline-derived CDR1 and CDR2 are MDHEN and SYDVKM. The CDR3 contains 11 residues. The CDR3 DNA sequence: TGTGCCAGCAGTTCCACCTACGAGCAGTACTTC. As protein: CASSSTYEQYF.

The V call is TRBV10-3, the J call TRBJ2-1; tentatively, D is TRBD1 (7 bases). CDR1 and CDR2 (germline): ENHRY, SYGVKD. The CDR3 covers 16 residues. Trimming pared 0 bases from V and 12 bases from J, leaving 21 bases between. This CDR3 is CAISESASGGSLGQFF. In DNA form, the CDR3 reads TGTGCCATCAGTGAGTCGGCGTCAGGGGGGTCCCTTGGGCAGTTCTTC.

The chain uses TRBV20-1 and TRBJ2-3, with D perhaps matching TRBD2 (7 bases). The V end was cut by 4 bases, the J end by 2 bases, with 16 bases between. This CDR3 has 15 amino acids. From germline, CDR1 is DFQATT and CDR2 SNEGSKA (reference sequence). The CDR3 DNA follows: TGCAGTGCTATGTCTGGGGGGGCCAACACAGATACGCAGTATTTT. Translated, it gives CSAMSGGANTDTQYF.

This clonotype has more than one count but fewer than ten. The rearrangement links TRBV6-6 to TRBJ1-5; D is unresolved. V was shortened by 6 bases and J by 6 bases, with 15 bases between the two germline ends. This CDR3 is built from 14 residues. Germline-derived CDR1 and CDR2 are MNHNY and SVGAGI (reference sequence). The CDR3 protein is CASSPDGSFQPQHF. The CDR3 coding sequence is TGTGCCAGCAGCCCTGACGGTTCCTTTCAGCCCCAGCATTTT.

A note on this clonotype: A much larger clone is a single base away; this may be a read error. The CDR3 reads CTSSQGERTYNEQFF. The CDR3 DNA reads TGTACCAGCAGCCAAGGCGAGCGTACCTACAATGAGCAGTTCTTC. J is TRBJ2-1 and V is TRBV3-1; D is undetermined. Per the germline V gene, CDR1 is LGHDT and CDR2 is YNNKEL (reference sequence). This CDR3 has 15 amino acids.

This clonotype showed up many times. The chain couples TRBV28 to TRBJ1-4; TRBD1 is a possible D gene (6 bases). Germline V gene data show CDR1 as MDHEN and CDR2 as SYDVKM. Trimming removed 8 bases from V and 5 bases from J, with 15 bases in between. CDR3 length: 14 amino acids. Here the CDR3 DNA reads TGTGCCAGCGGAGCGGACAGCCCGAATGAAAAACTGTTTTTT. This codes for CASGADSPNEKLFF.

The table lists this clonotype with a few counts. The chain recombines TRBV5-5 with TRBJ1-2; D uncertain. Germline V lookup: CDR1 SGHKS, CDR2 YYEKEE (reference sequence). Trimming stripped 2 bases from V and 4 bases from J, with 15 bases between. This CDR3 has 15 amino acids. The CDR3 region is CASSLVEAHVYGYTF. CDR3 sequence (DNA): TGTGCCAGCAGCTTAGTCGAAGCCCACGTCTATGGCTACACCTTC.

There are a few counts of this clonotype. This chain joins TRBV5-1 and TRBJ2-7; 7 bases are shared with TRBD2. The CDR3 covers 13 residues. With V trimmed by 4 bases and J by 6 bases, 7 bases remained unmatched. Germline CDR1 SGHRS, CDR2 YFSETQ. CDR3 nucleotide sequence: TGCGCCAGCAGCCCGCTTAGGGAGGGCGAGCAGTACTTC. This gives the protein CASSPLREGEQYF.

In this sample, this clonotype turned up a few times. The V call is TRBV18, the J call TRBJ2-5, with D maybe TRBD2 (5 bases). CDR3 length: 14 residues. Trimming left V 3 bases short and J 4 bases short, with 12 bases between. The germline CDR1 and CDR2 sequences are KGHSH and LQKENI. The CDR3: CASSPDLSGETQYF. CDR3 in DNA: TGTGCCAGCTCACCGGACTTATCAGGAGAGACCCAGTACTTC.

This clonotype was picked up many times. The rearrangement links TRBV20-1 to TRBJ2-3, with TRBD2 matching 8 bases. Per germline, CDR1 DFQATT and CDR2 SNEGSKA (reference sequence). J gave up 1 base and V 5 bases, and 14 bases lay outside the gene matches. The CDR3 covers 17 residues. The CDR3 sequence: CSAVPGLENSGTDTQYF. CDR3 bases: TGCAGTGCTGTCCCGGGACTAGAGAACTCAGGCACAGATACGCAGTATTTT.